This entry describes one T cell receptor beta chain. Its specificity is unknown. This entry belongs to a study of cytomegalovirus exposure and HLA in healthy donors. Turning to the study itself: The study placed around 85% of its approximately 400 genotyped donors in the Caucasian-associated ancestry cluster.

Points from the study as a whole: Highly shared sequence variants in one cluster were likely a sequencing artifact. Later analysis associated a missense DCLRE1C variant with TCR beta V- and J-gene trimming. Earlier analysis yielded a pattern in which most TCR beta V segments were productive about 90% or about 30% of the time.

It was with 60 Vbeta and 13 Jbeta primers that the PCR ran. The method was immunoSEQ multiplex PCR; TCRdb's version includes in-frame clones alone and lacks a portion of them. In all, the sample yields about 110,000 clones. CDR3 size: 14 residues. Germline CDR1 SGHVS, CDR2 FQNEAQ. V shed 5 bases, J shed 1 base, and the junction held 4 bases outside the gene matches. This sequence joins TRBV7-8 and TRBJ1-2, with TRBD1 matching over 7 bases. The receptor was isolated from a man aged 30 to 39 in good health and CMV-seronegative. Sample: PBMCs. DNA for the CDR3: TGTGCCAGCAGCAGCTACAGGGGTAACTATGGCTACACCTTC. Its protein product is CASSSYRGNYGYTF.